One sample yielded the 18 T cell receptor beta chains listed below, sequenced in a study of regulatory T cells in long-lasting Graves disease. In building TCR beta libraries, iRepertoire HTBI primers were used together with Arm-PCR of CDR3 regions. TCRdb fed the multiplex PCR reads into MiXCR, producing one record per CDR3 protein. The table records roughly 250,000 distinct CDR3 sequences, approximately 18% of them present only once. Time point indicated: newly diagnosed GD, antithyroid drugs for less than 3 months. Scientists built the TCR library using RNA that was extracted from PBMCs. This sample was shared with a second study, whose subject was T cells in Graves' hyperthyroidism and ophthalmopathy.

This sample comprised peripheral blood mononuclear cells (PBMCs), obtained at new diagnosis, from a patient treated with antithyroid drugs. These receptor sequences come from a woman in her 30s with Graves disease.

The V and J genes are TRBV2 and TRBJ2-1, with D possibly TRBD2 on 7 matching bases. The CDR3 length is 15 residues. Trimming stripped 2 bases from V and 5 bases from J, with 13 bases between. Looked up from germline, CDR1 is SNHLY and CDR2 is FYNNEI. CDR3 residues: CASSELGGGNNEQFF. The DNA of the CDR3 is TGTGCCAGCAGTGAATTGGGCGGGGGCAACAATGAGCAGTTCTTC.

This clonotype was observed many times. V and J are TRBV19 and TRBJ1-1; D is unresolved. V gave up 5 bases and J gave up 4 bases, with 14 bases separating them. In germline, CDR1 is LNHDA, CDR2 SQIVND (reference sequence). CDR3 length equals 14 residues. CDR3 region: CASSPPGRTTEAFF. CDR3 sequence (DNA): TGTGCCAGTAGTCCCCCGGGCAGGACCACTGAAGCTTTCTTT.

This clonotype has a count of ten or more. The chain couples TRBV5-1 to TRBJ2-3, with 7 nucleotides matching TRBD1. The V and J ends lost 8 bases and 5 bases, in that order; junction bases with no gene match: 14. CDR1 SGHRS and CDR2 YFSETQ come from the germline V gene. This CDR3 contains 15 residues. The CDR3 DNA sequence: TGCGCCAGTGACCCAAGGGACAGTTGGCGAGATACGCAGTATTTT. It yields the protein CASDPRDSWRDTQYF.

This clonotype showed up many times. The germline gene is not matched at one end of the junction; a read error may be the cause. The chain employs TRBV2 and TRBJ2-5; D may be TRBD1 (5 bases). The germline V gene encodes CDR1 SNHLY and CDR2 FYNNEI. The CDR3 is 14 amino acids. The chain's CDR3 is CASREGALWETQYF. Here the CDR3 DNA reads TGTGCCAGCAGGGAAGGGGCCCTTTGGGAGACCCAGTACTTC. Looking up the rest from reference TRBV2 and TRBJ2-5 gives the full variable domain: EPEVTQTPSHQVTQMGQEVILRCVPISNHLYFYWYRQILGQKVEFLVSFYNNEISEKSEIFDDQFSVERPDGSNFTLKIRSTKLEDSAMYFCASREGALWETQYFGPGTRLLVL.

This clonotype has ten or more counts. In DNA form, the CDR3 reads TGTGCCAGCAGCTTAGGGGACAGGGAAGCTTTCTTT. It yields the protein CASSLGDREAFF. V usage is TRBV11-2 and J usage is TRBJ1-1, with 8 bases identical to TRBD1. J was trimmed by 8 bases and V by 1 base; bases with no gene match: 0. The CDR3 runs to 12 residues. CDR1 and CDR2 from the germline V gene are SGHAT and FQNNGV.

This clonotype has at least ten counts. The J gene is TRBJ1-1, the V gene TRBV6-1; no clear D. The CDR3 has 12 residues. CDR1 and CDR2 (germline): MNHNS, SASEGT. The V end lost 5 bases, the J end lost 7 bases, and 11 bases lay between the germline ends. CDR3 nucleotide sequence: TGTGCCAGCAGTAGCCTCTCGGGTGAAGCTTTCTTT. It specifies CASSSLSGEAFF.

This clonotype has a count of ten or more. The chain carries TRBV27 and TRBJ2-2, with D tentatively TRBD1 or TRBD2 (7 bases each). The germline CDR1 and CDR2 sequences are MNHEY and SMNVEV (reference sequence). The CDR3 sequence is 12 residues long. V shed 5 bases and J shed 10 bases, with 11 bases lying between them. The CDR3 region is CASSQGGKELFF. The CDR3 region has the DNA TGTGCCAGCAGTCAGGGGGGGAAGGAGCTGTTTTTT.

The chain has TRBV11-2 and TRBJ2-5, with 7 bases that match TRBD2. Looked up from germline, CDR1 is SGHAT and CDR2 is FQNNGV. The V gene end was trimmed by 5 bases and the J gene end by 5 bases; junction bases not matched to a gene: 14. The CDR3 covers 16 residues. CDR3 region: CASSKRAGVGGETQYF. The DNA of the CDR3 is TGTGCCAGCAGCAAACGGGCGGGGGTCGGTGGGGAGACCCAGTACTTC.

This clonotype was recorded a few times. The V and J genes are TRBV6-1 and TRBJ1-5; 7 nucleotides line up with TRBD1. This CDR3 has 15 residues. Germline V gene sequence: CDR1 MNHNS, CDR2 SASEGT. The V and J ends lost 6 bases and 3 bases, in that order; junction bases with no gene match: 8. DNA for the CDR3: TGTGCCAGCAGCCCAACCGGGACAGTCAATCAGCCCCAGCATTTT. Translation gives CASSPTGTVNQPQHF.

This clonotype was observed many times. The rearrangement uses TRBV11-1 and TRBJ2-7, with a tentative D call TRBD1 (6 bases). The germline gives CDR1 SGHAT, CDR2 FQDESV (reference sequence). The V gene lost 2 bases and the J gene lost 2 bases, with 16 bases spanning the gap. The CDR3 runs 16 residues. The CDR3 reads CASSLKGTRYAYEQYF. The CDR3 nucleotides read TGTGCCAGCAGCTTAAAAGGGACACGATACGCCTACGAGCAGTACTTC.

This clonotype was found many times. The chain is built from TRBV28 and TRBJ2-2; D might be TRBD1 (6 bases). Trimming took 6 bases from V and 4 from J, leaving 15 bases between them. This CDR3 spans 15 amino acids. Per the germline V gene, CDR1 is MDHEN and CDR2 is SYDVKM. The CDR3 is CASSLGAQGTGELFF. For the CDR3, the DNA is TGTGCCAGCAGCCTGGGGGCGCAGGGCACCGGGGAGCTGTTTTTT.

At least ten counts were recorded for this clonotype. The V gene is TRBV20-1, the J gene TRBJ1-5, with D hard to call. V was pared by 3 bases and J by 0 bases, with 15 bases between. This CDR3 has 16 amino acids. Germline CDR1 and CDR2: DFQATT and SNEGSKA (reference sequence). The CDR3 is CSASVRAGNSNQPQHF. The DNA for the CDR3 is TGCAGTGCTAGCGTTAGGGCAGGCAATAGCAATCAGCCCCAGCATTTT.

This clonotype was observed a handful of times. The chain uses TRBV27 and TRBJ1-1; tentatively, D is TRBD1 (6 bases). Trimming cost V 3 bases and J 1 base, with 9 bases left between them. Germline CDR1 reads MNHEY; CDR2 reads SMNVEV (reference sequence). The CDR3 extends over 14 amino acids. The CDR3 nucleotides read TGTGCCAGCAGTTTGAGGGGGGCGAACACTGAAGCTTTCTTT. Its translation is CASSLRGANTEAFF.

On this clonotype: Since a much larger clone is just one base distant, this may be a read error. The J gene is TRBJ2-2, the V gene TRBV24-1; a weak D match, TRBD2 (5 bases). Germline V gene lookup returns CDR1 KGHDR and CDR2 SFDVKD. The CDR3 sequence is 15 residues long. The CDR3 sequence: CVTSDAGQNTGELFF. In DNA, the CDR3 is TGTGTCACCAGTGATGCGGGCCAAAACACCGGGGAGCTGTTTTTT.

With regard to this clonotype: A single base is all that separates this from a far larger clone, so a read error is likely. This rearrangement joins TRBV20-1 to TRBJ2-7; 7 nucleotides line up with TRBD1. The J call is doubtful: the DNA matches TRBJ2-5 better. Germline lookup yields CDR1 DFQATT and CDR2 SNEGSKA (reference sequence). There are 12 residues in the CDR3. This CDR3 reads CSLRQGGETQYF. As DNA, the CDR3 is TGCAGTTTAAGACAGGGCGGGGAGACCCAGTACTTC.

This clonotype was counted at least ten times. V usage is TRBV9 and J usage is TRBJ1-4; D ambiguous. CDR3 length: 17 amino acids. Deletions cut 3 bases from V and 4 bases from J, with 19 bases between. The germline V gene encodes CDR1 SGDLS and CDR2 YYNGEE. CDR3 protein: CASSARSSWSLNEKLFF. The CDR3 coding sequence is TGTGCCAGCAGCGCTCGGAGCAGTTGGAGTCTTAATGAAAAACTGTTTTTT.

Ten or more counts support this clonotype. The J gene is TRBJ2-5, the V gene TRBV14; D remains unclear. The CDR3 covers 15 residues. Germline CDR1 reads SGHDN; CDR2 reads FVKESK. Trimming pared 1 base from V and 4 bases from J, leaving 13 bases between. This CDR3 reads CASSQGYTMGETQYF. CDR3 nucleotide sequence: TGTGCCAGCAGCCAAGGTTATACGATGGGAGAGACCCAGTACTTC.

This clonotype was recorded many times. The gene calls are TRBV7-9 and TRBJ1-1; D uncertain. Trimming cost V 5 bases and J 1 base, with 11 bases left between them. The CDR3 runs 14 residues. Germline V gene data show CDR1 as SEHNR and CDR2 as FQNEAQ (reference sequence). CDR3 sequence: CASSPDPENTEAFF. DNA for the CDR3: TGTGCCAGCAGCCCGGACCCGGAGAACACTGAAGCTTTCTTT.